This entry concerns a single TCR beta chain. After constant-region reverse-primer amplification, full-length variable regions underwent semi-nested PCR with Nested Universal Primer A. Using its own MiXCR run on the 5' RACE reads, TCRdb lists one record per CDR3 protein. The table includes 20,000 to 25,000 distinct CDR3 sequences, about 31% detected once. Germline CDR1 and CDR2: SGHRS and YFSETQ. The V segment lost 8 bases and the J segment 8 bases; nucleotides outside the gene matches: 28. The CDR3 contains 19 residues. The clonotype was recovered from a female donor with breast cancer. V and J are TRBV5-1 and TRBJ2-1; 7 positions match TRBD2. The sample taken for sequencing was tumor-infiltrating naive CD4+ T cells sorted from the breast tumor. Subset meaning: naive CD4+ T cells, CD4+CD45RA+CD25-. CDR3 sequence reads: CASFRDYLIAVSDTHEQFF. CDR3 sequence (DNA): TGCGCCAGTTTCCGGGACTACCTCATCGCGGTATCCGACACACATGAGCAGTTCTTC.